Listed here are 5 T cell receptor beta chains from one sample, sequenced in a study of blood T cell repertoires in COVID-19. Method: immunoSEQ multiplex PCR; TCRdb's copy keeps in-frame clones and lacks some. The table has roughly 230,000 clones, roughly four fifths seen once. The sample consisted of PBMCs or T cells enriched from blood (not recorded which). These TCRs come from a man aged 50-60 years who had recovered from COVID-19.

The chain combines TRBV7-8 with TRBJ2-7, with D perhaps TRBD2 (5 bases). From germline, CDR1 is SGHVS and CDR2 FQNEAQ. This CDR3 region has 15 residues. Trimming cost V 1 base and J 2 bases, with 12 bases left between them. CDR3 nucleotide sequence: TGTGCCAGCAGCTTAGTGAGCGGAACCCCCTACGAGCAGTACTTC. It encodes CASSLVSGTPYEQYF. The full variable domain, in which reference TRBV7-8 and TRBJ2-7 provide the parts outside the CDR3, is GAGVSQSPRYKVAKRGQDVALRCDPISGHVSLFWYQQALGQGPEFLTYFQNEAQLDKSGLPSDRFFAERPEGSVSTLKIQRTQQEDSAVYLCASSLVSGTPYEQYFGPGTRLTVT.

The genes are TRBV10-3 and TRBJ2-7, with a weak D call TRBD1 (6 bases). CDR3 size: 14 residues. The germline V gene has CDR1 ENHRY and CDR2 SYGVKD. Trimming shortened V by 8 bases and J by 0 bases, and 14 bases separated the two germline ends. In nucleotides, the CDR3 is TGTGCCATCGGGGGCCCCAGGGCCTCCTACGAGCAGTACTTC. Amino acid sequence: CAIGGPRASYEQYF.

The CDR3 sequence: CASSKARYEQYF. As DNA, the CDR3 is TGTGCCAGCAGTAAGGCTAGATACGAGCAGTACTTC. The chain couples TRBV6-2 or TRBV6-3 to TRBJ2-7, with no clear D. Per the germline V gene, CDR1 is MNHEY and CDR2 is SVGEGT. V lost 5 bases to trimming and J lost 4 bases, with 9 bases between them. This CDR3 contains 12 residues.

The chain is built from TRBV19 and TRBJ1-5, with 7 positions matching TRBD1. After removal of 7 bases from V and 2 bases from J, the junction contained 2 bases not matched to a gene. The CDR3 contains 13 residues. CDR1 LNHDA and CDR2 SQIVND come from the germline V gene (reference sequence). CDR3 bases: TGTGCCAGTACCGACAGGGGCAATCAGCCCCAGCATTTT. Translated: CASTDRGNQPQHF.

V and J are TRBV5-1 and TRBJ1-2; TRBD1 matches at 10 bases. This CDR3 region has 18 residues. From germline, CDR1 is SGHRS and CDR2 YFSETQ. The trim removed 0 bases at V and 2 bases at J, leaving 10 bases unmatched. The CDR3 region is CASSLGRQGALGNYGYTF. The CDR3 DNA is TGCGCCAGCAGCTTGGGGAGACAGGGGGCATTGGGAAACTATGGCTACACCTTC.